A selection of T cell receptor beta chains follows, all from one sample in a study of blood T cell repertoires in COVID-19. Sequencing used immunoSEQ multiplex PCR; TCRdb keeps in-frame clones, though not all of them. The sample records fewer than 200,000 clones, 88% being singletons. Sequenced material: peripheral blood. These receptors all stem from a man aged 35-49 years with active or convalescent COVID-19. The CDR3 runs from the conserved cysteine through the conserved F or W. Fields, in order: J gene, V gene, clone size, D gene, CDR3 protein, CDR3 DNA. D genes are given only for firm matches. Clone size, where shown, is once, few, many, or a class for clones that have expanded.

TRBJ2-2,TRBV3-1/TRBV3-2,-,TRBD2,CASSQLTSGIRELFF,TGTGCCAGCAGCCAATTAACTAGCGGGATAAGGGAGCTGTTTTTT
TRBJ2-1,TRBV5-1,-,TRBD2,CASRITAGGMYNEQFF,TGCGCCAGCAGGATTACGGCGGGAGGGATGTACAATGAGCAGTTCTTC
TRBJ1-3,TRBV11-3,once,-,CASSPTGTSGNTIYF,TGTGCCAGCAGCCCTACAGGGACCTCTGGAAACACCATATATTTT
TRBJ1-2,TRBV5-5,-,-,CASSLLEGAANYGYTF,TGTGCCAGCAGCTTGTTGGAGGGAGCGGCTAACTATGGCTACACCTTC
TRBJ2-2,TRBV27,-,-,CASSPAAGISLFF,TGTGCCAGCAGTCCCGCGGCAGGGATTTCGCTGTTTTTT
TRBJ2-1,TRBV3-1/TRBV3-2,-,TRBD2,CASSPGLGGGNEQFF,TGTGCCAGCAGCCCCGGACTTGGGGGGGGCAATGAGCAGTTCTTC
TRBJ1-1,TRBV6-5,once,TRBD1,CASSHRGQGAEAFF,TGTGCCAGCAGTCACAGGGGGCAAGGCGCTGAAGCTTTCTTT
TRBJ2-1,TRBV28,-,-,CASSYQTGGFYNEQFF,TGTGCCAGCAGCTACCAGACAGGTGGCTTCTACAATGAGCAGTTCTTC
TRBJ2-1,TRBV7-2,-,-,CASSLGGAGENEQFF,TGTGCCAGCAGCTTAGGCGGGGCCGGGGAGAATGAGCAGTTCTTC
TRBJ1-5,TRBV19,-,-,CASSHRVGNQPQHF,TGTGCCAGTAGTCACAGGGTGGGCAATCAGCCCCAGCATTTT
TRBJ1-3,TRBV28,-,-,CASSFAVDNQHDGNTIYF,TGTGCCAGCAGTTTTGCAGTGGACAACCAGCATGATGGAAACACCATATATTTT
TRBJ2-7,TRBV6-5,-,-,CASTLGFMESYEQYF,TGTGCCAGCACACTCGGGTTTATGGAGTCCTACGAGCAGTACTTC
TRBJ2-7,TRBV28,-,TRBD2,CATKKGLAGIDEQYF,TGTGCCACCAAGAAAGGACTAGCGGGAATCGACGAGCAGTACTTC
TRBJ2-1,TRBV7-3,-,-,CASSSRRGNEQFF,TGTGCCAGCAGCTCCCGGCGAGGGAATGAGCAGTTCTTC
TRBJ1-1,TRBV29-1,-,-,CSVTGTLYTEAFF,TGCAGCGTAACCGGGACACTATACACTGAAGCTTTCTTT
TRBJ1-5,TRBV10-2,-,-,CASSETYSPSHQPQHF,TGCGCCAGCAGTGAGACCTACTCTCCAAGCCATCAGCCCCAGCATTTT
TRBJ1-1,TRBV7-9,-,-,CASSYTGDTEAFF,TGTGCCAGCAGCTATACAGGTGACACTGAAGCTTTCTTT
TRBJ2-7,TRBV5-4,-,TRBD2,CASSVSSGGFYEQYF,TGTGCCAGCAGCGTCTCTAGCGGGGGGTTCTACGAGCAGTACTTC
TRBJ1-1,TRBV29-1,-,-,CSVKQGNTEAFF,TGCAGCGTGAAACAGGGGAACACTGAAGCTTTCTTT
TRBJ1-3,TRBV19,once,-,CASSTGNSRNTIYF,TGTGCCAGTAGCACAGGGAACTCAAGAAACACCATATATTTT
TRBJ2-2,TRBV28,-,TRBD2,CASSLATSGRTGELFF,TGTGCCAGCAGTTTAGCGACTAGCGGGAGAACCGGGGAGCTGTTTTTT
TRBJ1-1,TRBV6-1,once,TRBD1,CASSVRDRGEAFF,TGTGCCAGCAGTGTACGGGACAGGGGGGAAGCTTTCTTT
TRBJ1-5,TRBV19,-,TRBD1,CASSIPTGTGNQPQHF,TGTGCCAGTAGTATACCGACCGGGACAGGGAATCAGCCCCAGCATTTT
TRBJ1-4,TRBV28,once,TRBD1,CASSSHRGTNEKLFF,TGTGCCAGCAGTTCGCACAGGGGAACTAATGAAAAACTGTTTTTT
TRBJ2-3,TRBV5-1,-,-,CASSSVAGGDTQYF,TGCGCCAGCAGCTCGGTCGCAGGGGGGGATACGCAGTATTTT
TRBJ1-5,TRBV19,once,TRBD1,CASSRDRGLQPQHF,TGTGCCAGTAGTAGGGACAGGGGGCTTCAGCCCCAGCATTTT
TRBJ2-7,TRBV1,-,-,CTSSQDEWQGFYEQYF,TGCACCAGCAGCCAAGATGAGTGGCAGGGATTCTACGAGCAGTACTTC
TRBJ2-1,TRBV28,-,TRBD2,CASSYTSGNSNEQFF,TGTGCCAGCAGTTATACTAGCGGGAATAGCAATGAGCAGTTCTTC
TRBJ1-5,TRBV10-3,-,TRBD1,CAISESRGQGGNQPQHF,TGTGCCATCAGTGAGTCAAGGGGACAGGGGGGCAATCAGCCCCAGCATTTT
TRBJ2-7,TRBV5-8,-,-,CASSLVIVPLSGYEQYF,TGTGCCAGCAGCTTGGTAATTGTCCCCCTTAGCGGCTACGAGCAGTACTTC
TRBJ1-5,TRBV4-2,-,-,CASSRGSFNQPQHF,TGTGCCAGCAGCCGAGGGAGCTTTAATCAGCCCCAGCATTTT